The present entry profiles one T cell receptor beta chain with its context. As yet, its antigen is unknown. These data originate in a study of CD8+CD57+ T cells in acquired aplastic anemia. Study details: An average of roughly 3 ug of DNA was obtained from sorted CD4+ and CD8+ cells.

This CDR3 region has 16 residues. V lost 5 bases and J lost 3; bases outside the gene matches: 6. Germline V gene lookup returns CDR1 SGHTA and CDR2 FQGTGA. Whole-study findings and limits: Any difference that existed in CD8+ Simpson's diversity between patients and controls was not significant. Both patients and controls carried the same twenty-nine CD8+ CDR3 sequences.

Researchers used genomic DNA as the template to profile TCR beta VDJ and CDR3. TCRdb fed the reads into MiXCR, producing one record per CDR3 protein. The data show fewer than 200,000 distinct CDR3 sequences, 60% to 70% seen once. This clonotype was obtained from a human donor in good health. The chain is built from TRBV7-3 and TRBJ1-3; 11 nucleotides match TRBD1. The sample was sorted CD4+, CD8+, or CD8+CD57+ T cells (not recorded which) from PBMCs. The DNA for the CDR3 is TGTGCCAGCAGCGCCGGACAGGGGGCTGGTGGAAACACCATATATTTT. Translating it yields CASSAGQGAGGNTIYF.